The 22 T cell receptor beta chains below come from one sample, sequenced in a study of blood T cell repertoires in COVID-19. The protocol was immunoSEQ multiplex PCR, while the TCRdb copy is restricted to in-frame clones and leaves out a portion. The repertoire holds 90,000 to 140,000 clones, with about three quarters as singletons. The sequenced sample was peripheral blood. All receptors come from a woman between 65 and 79 years old with acute or convalescent COVID-19.

The chain is built from TRBV27 and TRBJ1-2, with D possibly matching TRBD1 (6 bases). Trimming shortened V by 6 bases and J by 2 bases, and 13 bases separated the two germline ends. The V gene's germline CDR1 is MNHEY and CDR2 SMNVEV (reference sequence). The length of the CDR3 is 14 residues. CDR3 DNA sequence: TGTGCCAGCAGCCGGCTTCAGGGGAACTATGGCTACACCTTC. Translated: CASSRLQGNYGYTF.

The V and J genes are TRBV3-1 (or the pseudogene TRBV3-2) and TRBJ2-7; perhaps TRBD2 as D (6 bases). The V gene lost 0 bases and the J gene lost 2 bases, with 11 bases spanning the gap. Per germline, CDR1 LGHDT and CDR2 YNNKEL (reference sequence). The CDR3 loop spans 15 amino acids. Written as DNA, the CDR3 is TGTGCCAGCAGCCAAGAAATGACTAGGGCCTACGAGCAGTACTTC. Translating gives CASSQEMTRAYEQYF.

This clone was observed a handful of times. The CDR3 nucleotides read TGTGCCAGCAGCCCGAACGTGGGACAGGTCTCCTCCTCTGGGGCCAACGTCCTGACTTTC. This encodes CASSPNVGQVSSSGANVLTF. V gene TRBV7-6 combines with J gene TRBJ2-6; 8 nucleotides match TRBD1. J lost 0 bases, V lost 5 bases, and 15 bases had no gene match. CDR3 length: 20 residues. Germline V gene lookup returns CDR1 SGHVS and CDR2 FNYEAQ.

This clone has just a few counts. The chain employs TRBV27 and TRBJ1-2; TRBD1 matches 9 bases. Germline V lookup: CDR1 MNHEY, CDR2 SMNVEV (reference sequence). The trim removed 6 bases at V and 6 bases at J, leaving 8 bases unmatched. The CDR3 length is 14 residues. CDR3 DNA: TGTGCCAGCAGCCTTAAGGACAGGGGTCATGGCTACACCTTC. This encodes CASSLKDRGHGYTF.

This CDR3 is CASSLQGNGGNQPQHF. The CDR3 nucleotides are TGTGCCAGCAGCCTGCAGGGGAATGGGGGCAATCAGCCCCAGCATTTT. This chain joins TRBV16 and TRBJ1-5; possible D gene TRBD1, 6 bases. The CDR3 is 16 residues long. Germline values: CDR1 KGHSY, CDR2 FQNENV. V was cut by 4 bases and J by 2 bases, with 15 bases left in between.

The gene calls are TRBV19 and TRBJ1-1; tentative D call: TRBD1 (5 bases). The CDR3 is 15 residues long. CDR1 LNHDA and CDR2 SQIVND come from the germline V gene (reference sequence). V lost 1 base, J lost 1 base, and 10 bases lay in between. The DNA for the CDR3 is TGTGCCAGTAGTATAGGTCGGGGGACGAACACTGAAGCTTTCTTT. Its protein product is CASSIGRGTNTEAFF.

This clone was picked up a small number of times. The genes are TRBV6-6 and TRBJ2-2, with TRBD2 identical over 10 bases. The CDR3 extends over 16 amino acids. J gave up 6 bases and V 3 bases, and 7 bases lay outside the gene matches. The V gene's germline CDR1 is MNHNY and CDR2 SVGAGI (reference sequence). CDR3 DNA: TGTGCCAGCAGTTATGCCCTAGCGGGGGTCGCCGGGGAGCTGTTTTTT. Amino acids: CASSYALAGVAGELFF.

This clone was detected only a few times. The chain carries TRBV2 and TRBJ2-2; D possibly corresponds to TRBD1 (6 bases). The V end lost 6 bases, the J end lost 1 base, and 9 bases lay between the germline ends. Germline loops: CDR1 SNHLY, CDR2 FYNNEI. The CDR3 runs 14 residues. The CDR3 DNA reads TGTGCCAGCAGACGGGACAAGAACACCGGGGAGCTGTTTTTT. It is translated as CASRRDKNTGELFF.

V gene TRBV3-1 (or the pseudogene TRBV3-2) combines with J gene TRBJ2-5, with D uncertain. V was trimmed by 3 bases and J by 1 base, leaving 3 bases between them. From germline, CDR1 is LGHDT and CDR2 YNNKEL (reference sequence). This CDR3 spans 12 amino acids. The CDR3 nucleotides are TGTGCCAGCAGCCACTTCCAAGAGACCCAGTACTTC. Its translation: CASSHFQETQYF.

This sequence joins TRBV2 and TRBJ1-2, with 8 bases matching TRBD1. This CDR3 is 14 amino acids long. V lost 6 bases to trimming and J lost 8 bases; unmatched junction nucleotides: 11. Germline values: CDR1 SNHLY, CDR2 FYNNEI. CDR3 sequence reads: CASSLDRAPGGYTF. The DNA for the CDR3 is TGTGCCAGCAGCCTGGACAGGGCCCCTGGAGGCTACACCTTC.

The V and J genes are TRBV11-2 and TRBJ1-3; tentatively, D is TRBD1 (6 bases). CDR1 and CDR2 from the germline V gene are SGHAT and FQNNGV. CDR3 length equals 15 residues. The V end lost 1 base, the J end lost 4 bases, and 11 bases lay between the germline ends. Here the CDR3 reads CASSLVGGKGNTIYF. As DNA, the CDR3 is TGTGCCAGCAGCTTAGTAGGGGGAAAGGGAAACACCATATATTTT. Variable domain in full (rest from reference TRBV11-2 and TRBJ1-3): EAGVAQSPRYKIIEKRQSVAFWCNPISGHATLYWYQQILGQGPKLLIQFQNNGVVDDSQLPKDRFSAERLKGVDSTLKIQPAKLEDSAVYLCASSLVGGKGNTIYFGEGSWLTVV.

The V gene is TRBV29-1, the J gene TRBJ2-3; 11 positions match TRBD2. The CDR3 sequence is 16 residues long. Germline loops: CDR1 SQVTM, CDR2 ANQGSEA. J was trimmed by 0 bases and V by 8 bases; bases with no gene match: 10. As DNA, the CDR3 is TGCAGCTTTGCCGGACTAGCGGGTACTAGCACAGATACGCAGTATTTT. Translating it yields CSFAGLAGTSTDTQYF.

This clone showed up just a few times. The chain combines TRBV5-1 with TRBJ2-2, with D perhaps TRBD1 (6 bases). The CDR3 length is 16 residues. Germline CDR1 is SGHRS and CDR2 is YFSETQ. The ends were cut back, 0 bases at V and 4 bases at J, with 13 bases in the middle. CDR3 region: CASSLGGQVFTGELFF. The CDR3 DNA reads TGCGCCAGCAGCTTGGGGGGACAAGTGTTCACCGGGGAGCTGTTTTTT.

Concerning this clone: Germline is not matched at one junction end, which may reflect a read error. The chain is built from TRBV9 and TRBJ1-2; 10 bases agree with TRBD1. The CDR3 spans 13 residues. CDR1 and CDR2 (germline): SGDLS, YYNGEE. CDR3 loop: CASRTGGNYGHTF. CDR3 sequence (DNA): TGTGCCAGTCGGACAGGGGGGAACTATGGCCACACCTTC.

The genes are TRBV6-5 and TRBJ2-7; possibly TRBD1 for D (6 bases). The CDR3 is made up of 15 amino acids. V was pared by 0 bases and J by 0 bases, with 9 bases between. Looked up from germline, CDR1 is MNHEY and CDR2 is SVGAGI. The chain's CDR3 is CASSYSATGSYEQYF. The DNA of the CDR3 is TGTGCCAGCAGTTACTCGGCGACAGGCTCCTACGAGCAGTACTTC.

The CDR3 sequence: CAWNGQGPNTEAFF. The CDR3 DNA is TGTGCCTGGAACGGACAGGGCCCGAACACTGAAGCTTTCTTT. The rearrangement links TRBV30 to TRBJ1-1; 8 bases fit TRBD1. The length of the CDR3 is 14 residues. J gave up 1 base and V 4 bases, and 5 bases lay outside the gene matches. Looked up from germline, CDR1 is GTSNPN and CDR2 is SVGIG (reference sequence). Full variable domain (remainder filled in from reference TRBV30 and TRBJ1-1): SQTIHQWPATLVQPVGSPLSLECTVEGTSNPNLYWYRQAAGRGLQLLFYSVGIGQISSEVPQNLSASRPQDRQFILSSKKLLLSDSGFYLCAWNGQGPNTEAFFGQGTRLTVV.

V usage is TRBV7-2 and J usage is TRBJ1-1; 9 bases are a match to TRBD1. V trimming: 5 bases; J trimming: 1 base; junction bases outside the gene matches: 2. CDR1 is SGHTA, CDR2 FQGNSA, per germline. This CDR3 is built from 14 residues. CDR3 coding DNA: TGTGCCAGCAGCGCGGACAGGGGGAACACTGAAGCTTTCTTT. It codes for CASSADRGNTEAFF.

J is TRBJ2-1 and V is TRBV4-3; 7 bases map to TRBD1. Trimming removed 4 bases from V and 7 bases from J; junction bases left unmatched: 10. There are 15 residues in the CDR3. CDR1 and CDR2 (germline): LGHNA, YSLEER. The CDR3 DNA sequence: TGCGCCAGCAGCCCCGGACAGGACACGTTGAATGAGCAGTTCTTC. This codes for CASSPGQDTLNEQFF.

V is TRBV5-4 and J is TRBJ2-2; 7 bases are shared with TRBD2. Germline V gives CDR1 SGHNT, CDR2 YYREEE (reference sequence). V lost 2 bases, J lost 5 bases, and 6 bases stayed unmatched. The CDR3 extends over 15 amino acids. This chain's CDR3 is CASSLGRGGTGELFF. Here the CDR3 DNA reads TGTGCCAGCAGCTTAGGCCGGGGAGGGACCGGGGAGCTGTTTTTT.

The chain links TRBV19 to TRBJ2-6; TRBD1 agrees at 7 bases. Germline CDR1 reads LNHDA; CDR2 reads SQIVND (reference sequence). This CDR3 comprises 16 residues. J lost 0 bases, V lost 4 bases, and 3 bases had no gene match. CDR3 in DNA: TGTGCCAGTAGTACCAGACAGGGCTCTGGGGCCAACGTCCTGACTTTC. It is translated as CASSTRQGSGANVLTF.

The chain carries TRBV9 and TRBJ1-4; unclear D gene. V was cut by 4 bases and J by 5 bases, with 15 bases left in between. Germline V gives CDR1 SGDLS, CDR2 YYNGEE. The CDR3 contains 15 residues. This chain's CDR3 is CASSPRTGINEKLFF. The CDR3 DNA follows: TGTGCCAGCAGCCCCCGGACTGGGATCAATGAAAAACTGTTTTTT.

This sequence joins TRBV11-2 and TRBJ2-3; D is perhaps TRBD2 (6 bases). The germline V gene has CDR1 SGHAT and CDR2 FQNNGV. Trimming pared 6 bases from V and 0 bases from J, leaving 16 bases between. The CDR3 covers 16 residues. CDR3 DNA sequence: TGTGCCAGCAGTTCCGGGACTGCATCTAGCACAGATACGCAGTATTTT. As protein: CASSSGTASSTDTQYF.